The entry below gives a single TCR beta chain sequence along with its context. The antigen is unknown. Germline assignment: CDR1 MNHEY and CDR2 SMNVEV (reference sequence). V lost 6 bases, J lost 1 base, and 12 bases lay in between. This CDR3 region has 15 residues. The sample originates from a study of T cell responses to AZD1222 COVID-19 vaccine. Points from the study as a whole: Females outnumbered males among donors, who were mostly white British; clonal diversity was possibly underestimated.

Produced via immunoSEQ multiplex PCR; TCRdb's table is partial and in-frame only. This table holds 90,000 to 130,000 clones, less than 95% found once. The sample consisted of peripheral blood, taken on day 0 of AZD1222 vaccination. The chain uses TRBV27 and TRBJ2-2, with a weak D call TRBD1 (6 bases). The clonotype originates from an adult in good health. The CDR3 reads CASRMTGRNTGELFF. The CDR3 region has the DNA TGTGCCAGCAGGATGACAGGCCGGAACACCGGGGAGCTGTTTTTT.